These 26 T cell receptor beta chains originate from one sample sequenced in a study of T-cell memory formation after mild COVID-19. TCRdb re-analysed the 5' RACE reads in MiXCR, keeping a single row per CDR3 protein. The repertoire holds 100,000 to 120,000 distinct CDR3 sequences, with roughly 20% as singletons. What was sequenced was PBMCs or a T cell subset sorted from them (not recorded which). Receptors were obtained from a man between 18 and 35 years old who had mild COVID-19 (a few samples of this study predate the infection). Cell type and time point are not known.

This sequence joins TRBV11-2 and TRBJ2-3, with 7 bases that match TRBD2. CDR3 length: 18 amino acids. Germline CDR1 SGHAT, CDR2 FQNNGV. V trimming: 1 base; J trimming: 0 bases; junction bases outside the gene matches: 10. CDR3 DNA: TGTGCCAGCAGCTTAGTGATGGGGGGGACCCTTAGCACAGATACGCAGTATTTT. It yields the protein CASSLVMGGTLSTDTQYF.

This clonotype was recorded a few times. The chain carries TRBV9 and TRBJ2-3; D assignment may be TRBD1 or TRBD2 (5 bases each). The CDR3 spans 18 residues. Germline CDR1 is SGDLS and CDR2 is YYNGEE. Trimming cost V 3 bases and J 4 bases, with 24 bases left between them. CDR3 nucleotides: TGTGCCAGCAGCGCAGGGCCCTCGGGGCTAGTGATCGCAGATACGCAGTATTTT. This translates into CASSAGPSGLVIADTQYF.

This chain uses TRBV7-9 with TRBJ1-2; D unresolved. Trimming stripped 1 base from V and 8 bases from J, with 14 bases between. This CDR3 contains 14 residues. Germline loops: CDR1 SEHNR, CDR2 FQNEAQ (reference sequence). CDR3 residues: CASSLVLAGKGYTF. DNA of the CDR3: TGTGCCAGCAGCTTAGTTCTGGCGGGGAAGGGCTACACCTTC.

This clonotype was observed a few times. The chain is built from TRBV11-1 and TRBJ1-1; D unclear. The CDR3 has 14 amino acids. In germline, CDR1 is SGHAT, CDR2 FQDESV (reference sequence). Trimming took 5 bases from V and 4 from J, leaving 14 bases between them. The CDR3 coding sequence is TGTGCCAGCAGCCCCGGACCGGCGCGCACTGAAGCTTTCTTT. Residues: CASSPGPARTEAFF.

This clonotype was observed a handful of times. The rearrangement links TRBV6-5 to TRBJ1-5, with D tentatively TRBD1 (5 bases). The CDR3 loop spans 16 amino acids. V gave up 6 bases and J gave up 2 bases, with 17 bases separating them. CDR1 and CDR2 (germline): MNHEY, SVGAGI. The DNA for the CDR3 is TGTGCCAGCAGCTCCGGGAGCGGGGCTGGCAATCAGCCCCAGCATTTT. Its protein is CASSSGSGAGNQPQHF.

V usage is TRBV5-1 and J usage is TRBJ1-2; TRBD1 matches 7 bases. Germline lookup yields CDR1 SGHRS and CDR2 YFSETQ. V lost 0 bases and J lost 2; bases outside the gene matches: 10. The CDR3 sequence is 17 residues long. This CDR3 reads CASSLGFGQGENYGYTF. The CDR3 DNA is TGCGCCAGCAGCTTGGGTTTCGGGCAGGGGGAAAACTATGGCTACACCTTC.

Notes on this clonotype: The junction departs from the called germline gene at one end, perhaps through a read error. This sequence joins TRBV7-7 and TRBJ2-1, with a possible D match to TRBD1 (7 bases). This CDR3 has 16 amino acids. Germline lookup yields CDR1 SSHAT and CDR2 FNYEAQ (reference sequence). CDR3 amino acids: CASSRSRGALYNEQFF. The CDR3 nucleotides are TGTGCTAGCAGCCGGTCCAGGGGGGCCCTCTACAATGAGCAGTTCTTC.

Here the CDR3 reads CASSWTPFPHF. The CDR3 region has the DNA TGTGCCAGCAGTTGGACACCCTTTCCGCATTTT. The chain carries TRBV27 and TRBJ1-5; TRBD1 is a possible D gene (5 bases). Germline CDR1 is MNHEY and CDR2 is SMNVEV (reference sequence). Trimming shortened V by 4 bases and J by 15 bases, and 13 bases separated the two germline ends. The CDR3 loop spans 11 amino acids.

The CDR3 loop reads CASSAGTGGLFGYTF. The DNA of the CDR3 is TGTGCCAGCAGTGCGGGGACAGGGGGATTGTTTGGCTACACCTTC. The V and J genes are TRBV25-1 and TRBJ1-2; 11 bases agree with TRBD1. This CDR3 has 15 amino acids. V gave up 4 bases and J gave up 7 bases; unmatched junction bases: 8. Germline loops: CDR1 MGHDK, CDR2 SYGVNS.

This clonotype occurred a few times. The chain carries TRBV7-9 and TRBJ2-3, with 8 bases identical to TRBD2. The CDR3 consists of 14 residues. The germline V gene encodes CDR1 SEHNR and CDR2 FQNEAQ (reference sequence). Unmatched junction bases numbered 7, after V lost 4 bases and J lost 7 bases. CDR3 nucleotides: TGTGCCAGCAGCTACCGGACTAGCCTGAATACGCAGTATTTT. Encoded protein: CASSYRTSLNTQYF.

The genes are TRBV29-1 and TRBJ2-1; 9 bases are a match to TRBD2. V was clipped by 2 bases and J by 1 base; unmatched bases: 6. The CDR3 loop spans 16 amino acids. The germline V gene encodes CDR1 SQVTM and CDR2 ANQGSEA. The CDR3 protein is CSVEYSGGVSYNEQFF. The CDR3 DNA sequence: TGCAGCGTTGAATATAGCGGGGGCGTTTCCTACAATGAGCAGTTCTTC.

This clonotype was counted between two and nine times. The J gene is TRBJ2-3, the V gene TRBV4-2, with TRBD1 matching over 7 bases. CDR1 is LGHNA and CDR2 is YNFKEQ in the germline V gene. The CDR3 is 18 amino acids. V was clipped by 1 base and J by 2 bases; unmatched bases: 12. CDR3 DNA: TGTGCCAGCAGCCAAGCTAGGGCGGACAGGCTTTTCACAGATACGCAGTATTTT. It is translated as CASSQARADRLFTDTQYF.

The rearrangement uses TRBV9 and TRBJ2-3; TRBD2 matches 9 bases. V was pared by 0 bases and J by 5 bases, with 10 bases of the junction left unmatched. The germline V gene has CDR1 SGDLS and CDR2 YYNGEE. CDR3 length: 17 amino acids. CDR3: CASSVGLSGGGRDTQYF. In DNA, the CDR3 is TGTGCCAGCAGCGTAGGACTTAGCGGGGGCGGAAGAGATACGCAGTATTTT.

This chain connects TRBV11-2 to TRBJ1-4, with 8 bases aligning to TRBD1. V was clipped by 4 bases and J by 0 bases; unmatched bases: 4. The CDR3 totals 16 residues. CDR1 is SGHAT and CDR2 is FQNNGV in the germline V gene. The CDR3 here is CASSSGQGATNEKLFF. CDR3 coding DNA: TGTGCCAGCAGCTCAGGACAGGGTGCAACTAATGAAAAACTGTTTTTT.

V gene TRBV29-1 combines with J gene TRBJ2-2, with D uncertain. Germline CDR1 is SQVTM and CDR2 is ANQGSEA. The CDR3 is 14 amino acids. Trimming stripped 1 base from V and 3 bases from J, with 9 bases between. In nucleotides, the CDR3 is TGCAGCGTTGAAGGGCCAACAGACACCGGGGAGCTGTTTTTT. Translated: CSVEGPTDTGELFF.

This clonotype turned up a few times. V and J are TRBV11-2 and TRBJ2-7, with 9 bases that match TRBD2. In germline, CDR1 is SGHAT, CDR2 FQNNGV. The CDR3 sequence is 16 residues long. The J segment lost 3 bases and the V segment lost 1 base, leaving 7 bases of the junction unmatched. The CDR3 coding sequence is TGTGCCAGCAGCTTAGGCGCGGGGGGGTCTGGCTACGAGCAGTACGTC. This sequence encodes CASSLGAGGSGYEQYV.

The CDR3 DNA is TGTGCCAGCAGCGAATCGGGATCCCCCTACGAGCAGTACGTC. It codes for CASSESGSPYEQYV. J is TRBJ2-7 and V is TRBV6-2 or TRBV6-3; possible D gene TRBD2, 5 bases. The germline V gene has CDR1 MNHEY and CDR2 SVGEGT. The germline V and J ends were trimmed by 6 bases and 2 bases, with 14 bases remaining between them. There are 14 residues in the CDR3.

The J gene is TRBJ2-3, the V gene TRBV20-1, with 8 bases lining up with TRBD1. The V gene end was trimmed by 0 bases and the J gene end by 1 base; junction bases not matched to a gene: 3. Per the germline V gene, CDR1 is DFQATT and CDR2 is SNEGSKA (reference sequence). The CDR3 covers 15 residues. CDR3 DNA: TGCAGTGCTAGAGATATGGGACAGGGCACAGATACGCAGTATTTT. Its protein is CSARDMGQGTDTQYF.

This clonotype was recorded at least ten times. The rearrangement links TRBV7-6 to TRBJ1-6, with unresolved D. The V end was cut by 2 bases, the J end by 8 bases, with 13 bases between. Germline loops: CDR1 SGHVS, CDR2 FNYEAQ. The length of the CDR3 is 15 residues. The CDR3 protein is CASSLLEGSDSPLHF. The CDR3 DNA reads TGTGCCAGCAGCTTACTGGAAGGGAGTGATTCACCCCTCCACTTT.

The sample holds many counts of this clonotype. The genes are TRBV11-2 and TRBJ2-3; 7 nucleotides align to TRBD2. The J segment lost 3 bases and the V segment lost 1 base, leaving 4 bases of the junction unmatched. CDR3 size: 15 residues. The germline CDR1 and CDR2 sequences are SGHAT and FQNNGV. The CDR3, as DNA: TGTGCCAGCAGCTTAGGGGGGGACTATACAGATACGCAGTATTTT. Translating it yields CASSLGGDYTDTQYF.

The chain has TRBV25-1 and TRBJ2-1; possibly TRBD1 for D (7 bases). The CDR3 runs to 14 residues. The ends were cut back, 3 bases at V and 8 bases at J, with 14 bases in the middle. Germline lookup yields CDR1 MGHDK and CDR2 SYGVNS. The CDR3 is CASSDQGGGDEQFF. In DNA form, the CDR3 reads TGTGCCAGCAGTGACCAAGGAGGGGGCGATGAGCAGTTCTTC.

The chain joins TRBV15 to TRBJ1-5, with 8 bases that match TRBD1. Germline V gene data show CDR1 as LNHNV and CDR2 as YYDKDF (reference sequence). The CDR3 has 15 residues. The trim removed 5 bases at V and 6 bases at J, leaving 9 bases unmatched. In DNA, the CDR3 is TGTGCCACCAGCGGGTTGAGACAGGGGACTCAGCCCCAGCATTTT. Its translation: CATSGLRQGTQPQHF.

V usage is TRBV28 and J usage is TRBJ1-1; unclear D gene. CDR1 is MDHEN and CDR2 is SYDVKM in the germline V gene. With 3 bases removed from V and 6 bases from J, the gap between germline ends came to 5 bases. CDR3 length: 11 amino acids. The CDR3 nucleotides are TGTGCCAGCAGTTTGCGATCTGAAGCTTTCTTT. Translated, it gives CASSLRSEAFF.

This clonotype was observed a handful of times. The chain employs TRBV7-9 and TRBJ2-7; D unresolved. The CDR3 is made up of 14 amino acids. V was shortened by 1 base and J by 3 bases, with 10 bases between the two germline ends. CDR1 and CDR2 (germline): SEHNR, FQNEAQ (reference sequence). This CDR3 is CASSLVLTDYEQYF. As DNA, the CDR3 is TGTGCCAGCAGCTTAGTTTTAACAGACTACGAGCAGTACTTC. The full variable domain, with the rest looked up from reference TRBV7-9 and TRBJ2-7, is DTGVSQNPRHKITKRGQNVTFRCDPISEHNRLYWYRQTLGQGPEFLTYFQNEAQLEKSRLLSDRFSAERPKGSFSTLEIQRTEQGDSAMYLCASSLVLTDYEQYFGPGTRLTVT.

This clonotype has a handful of counts. The V call is TRBV13, the J call TRBJ2-5, with D unresolved. Trimming cost V 8 bases and J 1 base, with 14 bases left between them. Germline CDR1 and CDR2: PRHDT and FYEKMQ (reference sequence). This CDR3 spans 14 amino acids. CDR3 residues: CASSSAASQETQYF. As DNA, the CDR3 is TGTGCCAGCTCCTCCGCAGCGTCCCAAGAGACCCAGTACTTC.

This clonotype has a handful of counts. V usage is TRBV20-1 and J usage is TRBJ2-7; TRBD2 might be the D (6 bases). Germline V CDR1 and CDR2: DFQATT, SNEGSKA (reference sequence). V was cut by 6 bases and J by 7 bases, with 16 bases left in between. The CDR3 runs 12 residues. CDR3 nucleotides: TGCAGTGCCGACCTGGGACTTTGGGAGCAGTACGTC. It is translated as CSADLGLWEQYV.